The 28 T cell receptor beta chains below come from one sample, sequenced in a study of identical twins. A single record per CDR3 protein comes from TCRdb applying MiXCR to the 5' RACE reads. Found here are 1.5 million to 2 million distinct CDR3 sequences, about 32% of them singletons; the top ten hold over 0.25%. The source material was cord blood. The receptor source for this set is a newborn girl in good health.

This chain connects TRBV2 to TRBJ1-2; 9 bases line up with TRBD1. V lost 5 bases, J lost 3 bases, and 10 bases stayed unmatched. There are 16 residues in the CDR3. Germline CDR1 and CDR2: SNHLY and FYNNEI. The CDR3 nucleotides are TGTGCCAGCAGTCCCGGTCCCGGGACAGGGTACTATGGCTACACCTTC. The encoded protein is CASSPGPGTGYYGYTF.

This clonotype was seen more than once but under ten times. The chain couples TRBV28 to TRBJ2-5; unclear D gene. The CDR3 length is 14 residues. The germline gives CDR1 MDHEN, CDR2 SYDVKM. The germline V and J ends were trimmed by 6 bases and 2 bases, with 13 bases remaining between them. CDR3 sequence reads: CASSERLNQETQYF. The CDR3 DNA is TGTGCCAGCAGCGAGAGACTGAATCAAGAGACCCAGTACTTC. Supplemented by reference TRBV28 and TRBJ2-5, the full variable domain reads DVKVTQSSRYLVKRTGEKVFLECVQDMDHENMFWYRQDPGLGLRLIYFSYDVKMKEKGDIPEGYSVSREKKERFSLILESASTNQTSMYLCASSERLNQETQYFGPGTRLLVL.

Points on this clonotype: The junction does not match germline at one end; this may be a read error. This chain links TRBV6-1 with TRBJ2-1; 7 nucleotides agree with TRBD2. Germline V gene lookup returns CDR1 MNHNS and CDR2 SASEGT. This CDR3 comprises 15 residues. The CDR3 sequence: CVSSELATTYNGQFF. The CDR3 nucleotides read TGTGTCAGCAGTGAACTAGCGACTACCTACAATGGGCAGTTCTTC.

This clonotype was detected ten times or more. An end of the junction does not agree with germline; a read error may underlie this. The V and J genes are TRBV5-1 and TRBJ2-5, with D possibly being TRBD1 or TRBD2 (5 bases each). Germline V gives CDR1 SGHRS, CDR2 YFSETQ. This CDR3 is 15 amino acids long. CDR3 protein: CASSLARGGRETQYF. The CDR3 region has the DNA TGTGCCAGCAGCTTAGCTCGTGGGGGTCGAGAGACCCAGTACTTC.

V gene TRBV3-1 combines with J gene TRBJ2-3; 7 bases fit TRBD2. This CDR3 spans 16 amino acids. Germline assignment: CDR1 LGHDT and CDR2 YNNKEL (reference sequence). Trimming cost V 2 bases and J 2 bases; bases outside gene matches: 7. The CDR3 DNA follows: TGTGCCAGCAGCCAAACTCTAGCGGTCCACACAGATACGCAGTATTTT. Its translation: CASSQTLAVHTDTQYF.

The rearrangement joins TRBV20-1 to TRBJ2-3, with TRBD2 identical over 9 bases. Germline CDR1 is DFQATT and CDR2 is SNEGSKA (reference sequence). There are 16 residues in the CDR3. V shed 2 bases and J 6 bases; nucleotides not matched to a gene: 12. In DNA form, the CDR3 reads TGCAGTGCTAGACTACTAGCGGGCCTGGGAGGCGATACGCAGTATTTT. It specifies CSARLLAGLGGDTQYF.

This clonotype has more than one count but fewer than ten. The chain uses TRBV12-3 or TRBV12-4 and TRBJ2-7; TRBD1 aligns across 11 bases. The V gene end was trimmed by 7 bases and the J gene end by 1 base; junction bases not matched to a gene: 3. This CDR3 has 14 residues. This CDR3 is CASNRDRGSYEQYF. The CDR3 DNA reads TGTGCCAGCAACCGGGACAGGGGGTCCTACGAGCAGTACTTC.

V is TRBV10-3 and J is TRBJ1-6, with 8 bases fitting TRBD1. CDR1 and CDR2 (germline): ENHRY, SYGVKD. This CDR3 is 14 amino acids long. The V gene end was trimmed by 6 bases and the J gene end by 9 bases; junction bases not matched to a gene: 7. CDR3 coding DNA: TGTGCCATCAGCAGGACAGGGTTTAGTTCACCCCTCCACTTT. This encodes CAISRTGFSSPLHF.

The CDR3 region is CASGGTRLYNEQFF. As DNA, the CDR3 is TGTGCCAGTGGCGGGACTAGACTTTACAATGAGCAGTTCTTC. This chain links TRBV12-3 or TRBV12-4 with TRBJ2-1, with 8 nucleotides matching TRBD2. This CDR3 is built from 14 residues. V lost 9 bases to trimming and J lost 4 bases; unmatched junction nucleotides: 8.

The V call is TRBV7-9, the J call TRBJ2-1; 9 positions match TRBD1. The CDR3 has 15 residues. Looked up from germline, CDR1 is SEHNR and CDR2 is FQNEAQ (reference sequence). After removal of 1 base from V and 9 bases from J, the junction contained 7 bases not matched to a gene. CDR3 sequence: CASSLGLGQGPEQFF. As DNA, the CDR3 is TGTGCCAGCAGCTTAGGTTTGGGACAGGGACCTGAGCAGTTCTTC.

This chain links TRBV10-3 with TRBJ1-1; 7 nucleotides align to TRBD1. V lost 3 bases to trimming and J lost 6 bases; unmatched junction nucleotides: 10. Germline lookup yields CDR1 ENHRY and CDR2 SYGVKD. The CDR3 extends over 15 amino acids. The CDR3 coding sequence is TGTGCCATCAGTGAAGGGGCAGGGGGGTTCGCTGAAGCTTTCTTT. Encoded protein: CAISEGAGGFAEAFF.

This clonotype was observed a few times. Written as DNA, the CDR3 is TGCAGTGCTAGAGAGAGCGGGAGAAAATACAATGAGCAGTTCTTC. Translation: CSARESGRKYNEQFF. The chain links TRBV20-1 to TRBJ2-1, with TRBD2 matching 8 bases. J gave up 4 bases and V 0 bases, and 5 bases lay outside the gene matches. Germline values: CDR1 DFQATT, CDR2 SNEGSKA (reference sequence). The CDR3 covers 15 residues.

The chain recombines TRBV20-1 with TRBJ2-4; a weak D match, TRBD2 (6 bases). The DNA matches TRBJ2-7 better at its end, which makes the J call doubtful. This CDR3 is 14 amino acids long. From germline, CDR1 is DFQATT and CDR2 SNEGSKA (reference sequence). The chain's CDR3 is CSASTPGRPCEQYF. In DNA form, the CDR3 reads TGCAGTGCTAGCACCCCTGGGAGGCCCTGCGAGCAGTACTTC.

In its sample, this clonotype was seen a few times. This CDR3 reads CASSQGSDRTNQPQHF. The CDR3 DNA reads as TGCGCCAGCAGCCAAGGCTCGGACAGAACCAATCAGCCCCAGCATTTT. The chain couples TRBV4-1 to TRBJ1-5; TRBD1 might be the D (6 bases). V gave up 1 base and J gave up 3 bases, with 13 bases separating them. The CDR3 has 16 amino acids. CDR1 is MGHRA and CDR2 is YSYEKL in the germline V gene.

This clonotype was seen ten or more times. The gene calls are TRBV28 and TRBJ2-7; possible D gene TRBD1, 5 bases. This CDR3 spans 16 amino acids. V lost 1 base to trimming and J lost 6 bases, with 19 bases between them. The germline V gene encodes CDR1 MDHEN and CDR2 SYDVKM. CDR3 bases: TGTGCCAGCAGTTTATCCCTAGGGGCCGGGTATAGCGAGCAGTACTTC. It encodes CASSLSLGAGYSEQYF. The variable domain in full, completed from reference TRBV28 and TRBJ2-7, reads DVKVTQSSRYLVKRTGEKVFLECVQDMDHENMFWYRQDPGLGLRLIYFSYDVKMKEKGDIPEGYSVSREKKERFSLILESASTNQTSMYLCASSLSLGAGYSEQYFGPGTRLTVT.

The V and J genes are TRBV9 and TRBJ1-1, with unresolved D. V was clipped by 3 bases and J by 4 bases, with 13 bases between them. This CDR3 is built from 14 residues. Germline values: CDR1 SGDLS, CDR2 YYNGEE. Here the CDR3 reads CASSAGSGGTEAFF. The CDR3 DNA sequence: TGTGCCAGCAGCGCGGGGTCTGGAGGCACTGAAGCTTTCTTT.

This clonotype was detected a few times. The chain combines TRBV7-9 with TRBJ2-1, with 8 bases that match TRBD1. From germline, CDR1 is SEHNR and CDR2 FQNEAQ (reference sequence). The CDR3 runs to 15 residues. Trimming took 5 bases from V and 5 from J; bases not matched to a gene: 8. The chain's CDR3 is CASSARDRYHNEQFF. The DNA of the CDR3 is TGTGCCAGCAGCGCTCGGGACAGGTACCACAATGAGCAGTTCTTC.

This clonotype was counted only a few times. The chain links TRBV19 to TRBJ1-2; 9 bases match TRBD1. This CDR3 has 14 amino acids. Germline V CDR1 and CDR2: LNHDA, SQIVND (reference sequence). After removal of 5 bases from V and 8 bases from J, the junction contained 9 bases not matched to a gene. The CDR3: CASSVGDRAKGYTF. The CDR3 region has the DNA TGTGCCAGTAGTGTCGGGGACAGGGCAAAAGGCTACACCTTC. The full variable domain, completed using reference TRBV19 and TRBJ1-2, is DGGITQSPKYLFRKEGQNVTLSCEQNLNHDAMYWYRQDPGQGLRLIYYSQIVNDFQKGDIAEGYSVSREKKESFPLTVTSAQKNPTAFYLCASSVGDRAKGYTFGSGTRLTVV.

In its sample, this clonotype was seen many times. The chain links TRBV9 to TRBJ1-2; a possible D gene is TRBD1 (6 bases). Germline V gene lookup returns CDR1 SGDLS and CDR2 YYNGEE. The length of the CDR3 is 14 residues. Trimming stripped 0 bases from V and 4 bases from J, with 10 bases between. The CDR3 region is CASSVEGGFYGYTF. The CDR3 region has the DNA TGTGCCAGCAGCGTAGAGGGGGGCTTCTATGGCTACACCTTC.

This clonotype showed up just a few times. The rearrangement joins TRBV6-6 to TRBJ1-1, with D perhaps matching TRBD1 (5 bases). Germline V gene data show CDR1 as MNHNY and CDR2 as SVGAGI (reference sequence). Deletions cut 5 bases from V and 11 bases from J, with 12 bases between. The CDR3 runs 11 residues. CDR3 sequence (DNA): TGTGCCAGCAGTCAACGGGGGTGGGCTTTCTTT. The encoded protein is CASSQRGWAFF.

This rearrangement joins TRBV7-9 to TRBJ2-1; 12 bases align to TRBD2. The CDR3 is made up of 16 amino acids. Germline V gene data show CDR1 as SEHNR and CDR2 as FQNEAQ (reference sequence). The trim removed 6 bases at V and 7 bases at J, leaving 10 bases unmatched. The CDR3 nucleotides read TGTGCCAGCAGACCCTATCTAGCGGGAGGGCCTAATGAGCAGTTCTTC. Amino acid sequence: CASRPYLAGGPNEQFF.

This clonotype has more than one count but fewer than ten. This chain uses TRBV20-1 with TRBJ2-1, with TRBD2 matching over 9 bases. The junction had 10 bases not matched to a gene; V was cut back by 6 bases and J by 4 bases. This CDR3 spans 15 amino acids. CDR1 and CDR2 from the germline V gene are DFQATT and SNEGSKA (reference sequence). CDR3 nucleotides: TGCAGTGCCACTCGACGACTAGCGGCGTACAATGAGCAGTTCTTC. Translating gives CSATRRLAAYNEQFF.

This clonotype has only a few counts. The V and J genes are TRBV20-1 and TRBJ1-2; TRBD1 matches 7 bases. Germline lookup yields CDR1 DFQATT and CDR2 SNEGSKA (reference sequence). V lost 4 bases and J lost 8; bases outside the gene matches: 19. The CDR3 runs to 16 residues. This CDR3 is CSATQTTRDRWGGYTF. The CDR3 DNA sequence: TGCAGTGCTACCCAAACTACCCGGGACAGATGGGGCGGCTACACCTTC.

The genes are TRBV28 and TRBJ2-1, with unresolved D. The J call may be faulty, since TRBJ2-7 better matches the DNA end. Germline-derived CDR1 and CDR2 are MDHEN and SYDVKM. This CDR3 is built from 15 residues. The CDR3 DNA follows: TGTGCCAGCAGCCGCTTCGGCAGCTCCTACAATGAGCAGTACTTC. Translated, it gives CASSRFGSSYNEQYF.

V usage is TRBV20-1 and J usage is TRBJ1-2; 9 bases line up with TRBD1. CDR1 is DFQATT and CDR2 is SNEGSKA in the germline V gene (reference sequence). The CDR3 covers 14 residues. V was clipped by 2 bases and J by 4 bases; unmatched bases: 5. The CDR3 nucleotides are TGCAGTGCTAGAACGACAGGGGGTTTCTATGGCTACACCTTC. This translates into CSARTTGGFYGYTF.

CDR3 protein: CSARDPGTGGNTIYF. As DNA, the CDR3 is TGCAGTGCTAGAGATCCCGGGACAGGGGGAAACACCATATATTTT. The V and J genes are TRBV20-1 and TRBJ1-3; 9 bases are shared with TRBD1. With V trimmed by 0 bases and J by 4 bases, 4 bases remained unmatched. Looked up from germline, CDR1 is DFQATT and CDR2 is SNEGSKA (reference sequence). CDR3 length: 15 residues.

This clonotype was observed a few times. The V and J genes are TRBV20-1 and TRBJ1-2, with 7 nucleotides matching TRBD1. The CDR3 extends over 12 amino acids. V lost 3 bases, J lost 6 bases, and 4 bases stayed unmatched. CDR1 is DFQATT and CDR2 is SNEGSKA in the germline V gene (reference sequence). The CDR3 region has the DNA TGCAGTGCTAGGTCGACAGGGAATGGCTACACCTTC. Its translation: CSARSTGNGYTF.

In this sample, this clonotype turned up a few times. The chain uses TRBV3-1 and TRBJ2-7, with D perhaps TRBD1 or TRBD2 (5 bases each). The CDR3 contains 15 residues. The germline CDR1 and CDR2 sequences are LGHDT and YNNKEL (reference sequence). V shed 4 bases and J shed 1 base, with 14 bases lying between them. CDR3 DNA sequence: TGTGCCAGCAGCCGACCGGGACCCTATTCCTACGAGCAGTACTTC. Translated: CASSRPGPYSYEQYF.